These 32 T cell receptor beta chains were sequenced from one sample in a study of human T cells and chemical hapten exposure. Time point reported: patch test 1, 2 weeks after DPC sensitization. Regarding treatment: therapeutic diphenylcyclopropenone sensitization with weekly scalp DPC. MiXCR, applied by TCRdb to the RACE reads, yields one record per CDR3 protein. This sample carries a few hundred thousand distinct CDR3 sequences, approximately 4.4% of them seen once, and the ten largest clones take approximately 2.3%. Sequencing was performed on whole blood, taken in connection with sensitization to the hapten diphenylcyclopropenone (DPC). The receptors stem from a woman aged 50 to 65 with alopecia areata. Some clones in this sample may be carry-over from other donors' samples.

This clonotype has at least ten counts. This chain joins TRBV29-1 and TRBJ2-1; 9 bases align to TRBD2. In germline, CDR1 is SQVTM, CDR2 ANQGSEA. Trimming took 0 bases from V and 4 from J; bases not matched to a gene: 7. The CDR3 extends over 16 amino acids. In nucleotides, the CDR3 is TGCAGCGTTGAAGACAACCTAGCGGGGTTTTACAATGAGCAGTTCTTC. This codes for CSVEDNLAGFYNEQFF.

There are many counts of this clonotype. This chain links TRBV12-3 or TRBV12-4 with TRBJ1-4, with a possible D match to TRBD1 (5 bases). With 5 bases removed from V and 8 bases from J, the gap between germline ends came to 12 bases. The CDR3 extends over 13 amino acids. Here the CDR3 DNA reads TGTGCCAGCAGTCAGGGTACCCAGGAAAAACTGTTTTTT. It yields the protein CASSQGTQEKLFF.

In this sample, this clonotype turned up many times. This chain uses TRBV20-1 with TRBJ2-2; D perhaps matches TRBD1 (5 bases). V lost 2 bases, J lost 3 bases, and 13 bases lay in between. The germline gives CDR1 DFQATT, CDR2 SNEGSKA (reference sequence). This CDR3 has 15 residues. In nucleotides, the CDR3 is TGCAGTGCTAGACGTCTCTTAGGGGACACCGGGGAGCTGTTTTTT. Amino acid sequence: CSARRLLGDTGELFF.

This clonotype showed up many times. CDR3 protein: CASSLGQGLSEAFF. CDR3 DNA: TGTGCCAGCAGCCTGGGACAGGGGTTATCTGAAGCTTTCTTT. The chain employs TRBV7-2 and TRBJ1-1; 10 nucleotides align to TRBD1. The CDR3 extends over 14 amino acids. V dropped 5 bases and J dropped 6; count of bases not matched to a gene: 6. CDR1 is SGHTA, CDR2 FQGNSA, per germline.

This clonotype has ten or more counts. V usage is TRBV19 and J usage is TRBJ2-7; D could derive from TRBD1 or TRBD2 (5 bases each). CDR1 and CDR2 (germline): LNHDA, SQIVND (reference sequence). Between the trimmed V and J ends, which lost 5 bases and 2 bases, there was a span of 16 bases. This CDR3 region has 15 residues. CDR3 nucleotides: TGTGCCAGTAGTGGTTTTGACGGGGCCACCTACGAGCAGTACTTC. It is translated as CASSGFDGATYEQYF.

V gene TRBV4-2 combines with J gene TRBJ1-2, with 10 bases aligning to TRBD1. With V trimmed by 4 bases and J by 7 bases, 3 bases remained unmatched. Germline CDR1 and CDR2: LGHNA and YNFKEQ. This CDR3 comprises 13 residues. The CDR3 coding sequence is TGTGCCAGCAGCCCGGGGACAGGGGTTGGCTACACCTTC. Protein: CASSPGTGVGYTF.

This clonotype was detected a few times. The chain couples TRBV5-6 to TRBJ1-1; D not certain. The CDR3 sequence is 15 residues long. Germline V CDR1 and CDR2: SGHDT, YYEEEE. V was cut by 3 bases and J by 0 bases, with 12 bases left in between. The CDR3 coding sequence is TGTGCCAGCAGCTGGTTTGAGACATTGAACACTGAAGCTTTCTTT. This sequence encodes CASSWFETLNTEAFF. Together with reference TRBV5-6 and TRBJ1-1, the CDR3 gives the full variable domain: DAGVTQSPTHLIKTRGQQVTLRCSPKSGHDTVSWYQQALGQGPQFIFQYYEEEERQRGNFPDRFSGHQFPNYSSELNVNALLLGDSALYLCASSWFETLNTEAFFGQGTRLTVV.

V and J are TRBV7-9 and TRBJ2-5; D is ambiguous. The CDR3 extends over 15 amino acids. V was clipped by 0 bases and J by 5 bases, with 13 bases between them. Germline V gene data show CDR1 as SEHNR and CDR2 as FQNEAQ (reference sequence). The CDR3, as DNA: TGTGCCAGCAGCTTAGCCTTGGGCGGTCCGGAGACCCAGTACTTC. It codes for CASSLALGGPETQYF.

The chain couples TRBV29-1 to TRBJ2-2, with D possibly matching TRBD1 (6 bases). Germline loops: CDR1 SQVTM, CDR2 ANQGSEA. The CDR3 totals 14 residues. V lost 4 bases to trimming and J lost 2 bases, with 11 bases between them. Here the CDR3 DNA reads TGCAGCGTTGTCTCAGGGGCTAACACCGGGGAGCTGTTTTTT. Translated, it gives CSVVSGANTGELFF.

This clonotype has a handful of counts. This chain joins TRBV12-3 or TRBV12-4 and TRBJ2-1, with 11 bases matching TRBD2. V shed 3 bases and J 6 bases; nucleotides not matched to a gene: 4. This CDR3 is built from 15 residues. The CDR3 DNA sequence: TGTGCCAGCAGTTTCGACGGACTAGCGGGCAATGAGCAGTTCTTC. Its translation: CASSFDGLAGNEQFF.

Ten or more counts support this clonotype. The chain uses TRBV12-5 and TRBJ1-5; tentative D call: TRBD1 (6 bases). Trimming pared 6 bases from V and 4 bases from J, leaving 13 bases between. Germline values: CDR1 LGHNT, CDR2 FRNRAP. CDR3 length: 14 residues. DNA of the CDR3: TGTGCTAGTGGCCAAGGACAGACTAATCAGCCCCAGCATTTT. It is translated as CASGQGQTNQPQHF.

This clonotype was counted at least ten times. The chain has TRBV29-1 and TRBJ2-1; D is undetermined. CDR1 SQVTM and CDR2 ANQGSEA come from the germline V gene. The CDR3 runs to 14 residues. V lost 1 base, J lost 0 bases, and 7 bases lay in between. Here the CDR3 reads CSVEGISSYNEQFF. The CDR3, as DNA: TGCAGCGTTGAAGGGATCAGCTCCTACAATGAGCAGTTCTTC.

This clonotype was seen a few times. The chain links TRBV5-4 to TRBJ1-2; TRBD1 matches at 10 bases. CDR1 is SGHNT and CDR2 is YYREEE in the germline V gene (reference sequence). The V segment lost 4 bases and the J segment 2 bases; nucleotides outside the gene matches: 11. The CDR3 length is 17 residues. This CDR3 reads CASSVLGQGTINYGYTF. The DNA for the CDR3 is TGTGCCAGCAGCGTACTGGGACAGGGGACGATCAACTATGGCTACACCTTC.

The table lists this clonotype with many counts. The chain combines TRBV18 with TRBJ2-1; no clear D gene. Germline assignment: CDR1 KGHSH and CDR2 LQKENI. The V end lost 6 bases, the J end lost 0 bases, and 12 bases lay between the germline ends. This CDR3 has 15 amino acids. The CDR3 sequence: CASSPDFGSYNEQFF. Written as DNA, the CDR3 is TGTGCCAGCTCTCCCGACTTCGGCTCCTACAATGAGCAGTTCTTC.

The chain joins TRBV14 to TRBJ2-7; D is unclear. Between the trimmed V and J ends, which lost 4 bases and 2 bases, there was a span of 15 bases. The CDR3 totals 15 residues. Germline V gene data show CDR1 as SGHDN and CDR2 as FVKESK. The CDR3 DNA reads as TGTGCCAGCAGCCCGCATATTGTAGCCACCTACGAGCAGTACTTC. Protein sequence: CASSPHIVATYEQYF.

This clonotype was seen many times. The J gene is TRBJ1-1, the V gene TRBV29-1, with TRBD1 identical over 7 bases. Germline CDR1 is SQVTM and CDR2 is ANQGSEA. Trimming removed 4 bases from V and 1 base from J; junction bases left unmatched: 9. The CDR3 runs 15 residues. The CDR3 sequence: CSVAIQGVQNTEAFF. For the CDR3, the DNA is TGCAGCGTTGCCATTCAGGGGGTCCAGAACACTGAAGCTTTCTTT.

This clonotype was seen a handful of times. The V gene is TRBV3-1, the J gene TRBJ2-7; D unresolved. Trimming shortened V by 1 base and J by 2 bases, and 9 bases separated the two germline ends. Germline CDR1 reads LGHDT; CDR2 reads YNNKEL (reference sequence). The CDR3 spans 14 residues. The CDR3 sequence: CASSQGGGAYEQYF. In nucleotides, the CDR3 is TGTGCCAGCAGCCAAGGCGGCGGAGCCTACGAGCAGTACTTC.

This clonotype showed up many times. The chain combines TRBV29-1 with TRBJ2-1; tentatively, D is TRBD2 (6 bases). The CDR3 spans 13 residues. The ends were cut back, 7 bases at V and 5 bases at J, with 15 bases in the middle. Germline V gene data show CDR1 as SQVTM and CDR2 as ANQGSEA. The CDR3 sequence: CSEATSSNNEQFF. The DNA for the CDR3 is TGCAGCGAGGCAACTAGCAGTAACAATGAGCAGTTCTTC.

In its sample, this clonotype was seen many times. The chain has TRBV12-3 or TRBV12-4 and TRBJ1-2; weak D call: TRBD1 (6 bases). The CDR3 contains 15 residues. V lost 6 bases and J lost 7, with 21 bases in between. The CDR3 DNA reads TGTGCCAGCAGACCCACGACAGGAAGGGCCTTTGGCTACACCTTC. The encoded protein is CASRPTTGRAFGYTF.

This sequence joins TRBV2 and TRBJ1-1; tentative D call: TRBD1 (5 bases). The CDR3 length is 14 residues. Trimming took off 6 bases at V and 0 bases at J, with 11 bases between the two ends. The germline V gene encodes CDR1 SNHLY and CDR2 FYNNEI. CDR3 sequence (DNA): TGTGCCAGCAGCAAGAGACAGCTGAACACTGAAGCTTTCTTT. It specifies CASSKRQLNTEAFF. The full variable domain, rest sourced from reference TRBV2 and TRBJ1-1, is EPEVTQTPSHQVTQMGQEVILRCVPISNHLYFYWYRQILGQKVEFLVSFYNNEISEKSEIFDDQFSVERPDGSNFTLKIRSTKLEDSAMYFCASSKRQLNTEAFFGQGTRLTVV.

The chain links TRBV2 to TRBJ2-2, with D unresolved. Trimming removed 6 bases at V and 4 bases at J, with 6 bases between. The germline V gene has CDR1 SNHLY and CDR2 FYNNEI. The CDR3 length is 12 residues. The CDR3 is CASRKRTGELFF. CDR3 coding DNA: TGTGCCAGCAGGAAACGCACCGGGGAGCTGTTTTTT.

This chain links TRBV5-1 with TRBJ2-3; 7 nucleotides align to TRBD2. The germline V gene encodes CDR1 SGHRS and CDR2 YFSETQ. The CDR3 runs to 16 residues. V lost 4 bases to trimming and J lost 4 bases; unmatched junction nucleotides: 12. The DNA for the CDR3 is TGCGCCAGCAGCGAGCAGACTAGCCAGATATCAGATACGCAGTATTTT. It is translated as CASSEQTSQISDTQYF.

This clonotype turned up a few times. V usage is TRBV11-2 and J usage is TRBJ2-5; 7 bases line up with TRBD2. Germline values: CDR1 SGHAT, CDR2 FQNNGV. The V and J ends lost 10 bases and 1 base, in that order; junction bases with no gene match: 15. The CDR3 sequence is 16 residues long. The CDR3 coding sequence is TGTGCCACCATCGGGGGGTGGGACCTTGGCCAAGAGACCCAGTACTTC. Translated, it gives CATIGGWDLGQETQYF.

Comment on this clonotype: One end of the junction does not line up with germline, which may come from a read error. The chain recombines TRBV9 with TRBJ2-1; 7 bases agree with TRBD2. The CDR3 is made up of 16 amino acids. Germline CDR1 is SGDLS and CDR2 is YYNGEE. The CDR3, as DNA: TGTGCCAGCAGTCCCCCGCGGGGGAACCTTGTCGGTGAGCGGTTCTTC. Translation: CASSPPRGNLVGERFF.

The table lists this clonotype with a few counts. V is TRBV10-3 and J is TRBJ2-7; tentatively, D is TRBD1 or TRBD2 (6 bases each). Per germline, CDR1 ENHRY and CDR2 SYGVKD. This CDR3 contains 13 residues. V was clipped by 6 bases and J by 0 bases, with 9 bases between them. The chain's CDR3 is CAIRGGSSYEQYF. The CDR3 DNA reads as TGTGCCATCAGGGGGGGCAGCTCCTACGAGCAGTACTTC.

The chain couples TRBV5-4 to TRBJ1-1, with a possible D match to TRBD1 (5 bases). Trimming cost V 2 bases and J 3 bases, with 17 bases left between them. Germline CDR1 SGHNT, CDR2 YYREEE (reference sequence). The CDR3 sequence is 16 residues long. CDR3: CASSFGAFRGDTEAFF. CDR3 sequence (DNA): TGTGCCAGCAGCTTTGGGGCCTTCCGAGGGGACACTGAAGCTTTCTTT.

This clonotype was seen a few times. The chain couples TRBV20-1 to TRBJ2-5, with D possibly matching TRBD2 (6 bases). The CDR3 totals 15 residues. Germline assignment: CDR1 DFQATT and CDR2 SNEGSKA (reference sequence). Trimming stripped 2 bases from V and 2 bases from J, with 15 bases between. The CDR3 sequence: CSARRGDGGQETQYF. CDR3 nucleotides: TGCAGTGCTAGAAGAGGGGACGGAGGGCAAGAGACCCAGTACTTC.

This clonotype has just a few counts. This chain connects TRBV3-1 to TRBJ2-2, with D possibly being TRBD2 (5 bases). Germline assignment: CDR1 LGHDT and CDR2 YNNKEL (reference sequence). V was shortened by 6 bases and J by 4 bases, with 15 bases between the two germline ends. CDR3 size: 15 residues. The CDR3 region has the DNA TGTGCCAGCAGGACTCTTATGGACTCCACCGGGGAGCTGTTTTTT. Its translation: CASRTLMDSTGELFF. The full variable domain, in which reference TRBV3-1 and TRBJ2-2 provide the parts outside the CDR3, is DTAVSQTPKYLVTQMGNDKSIKCEQNLGHDTMYWYKQDSKKFLKIMFSYNNKELIINETVPNRFSPKSPDKAHLNLHINSLELGDSAVYFCASRTLMDSTGELFFGEGSRLTVL.

This clonotype showed up many times. The chain recombines TRBV15 with TRBJ1-5, with 8 bases aligning to TRBD1. Germline V lookup: CDR1 LNHNV, CDR2 YYDKDF (reference sequence). Germline trimming cut 5 bases from V and 7 bases from J; bases unmatched to any gene: 10. CDR3 length: 15 amino acids. CDR3 region: CATSRRQGMRQPQHF. CDR3 bases: TGTGCCACCAGCCGGAGACAGGGGATGAGACAGCCCCAGCATTTT.

This clonotype appeared many times. The chain links TRBV6-6 to TRBJ2-3; the match to TRBD2 covers 9 bases. The CDR3 length is 15 residues. V gave up 3 bases and J gave up 3 bases; unmatched junction bases: 4. The germline gives CDR1 MNHNY, CDR2 SVGAGI (reference sequence). The CDR3 reads CASSYSGSHTDTQYF. The CDR3 DNA follows: TGTGCCAGCAGTTATAGCGGGAGCCATACAGATACGCAGTATTTT.

This clonotype was found many times. The chain recombines TRBV29-1 with TRBJ1-4; no firm D call. This CDR3 region has 13 residues. Trimming removed 7 bases at V and 0 bases at J, with 9 bases between. Germline values: CDR1 SQVTM, CDR2 ANQGSEA. The CDR3 DNA follows: TGCAGCGGGTCGTGGACAACTAATGAAAAACTGTTTTTT. It translates to CSGSWTTNEKLFF.

This clonotype was seen only a few times. CDR3 coding DNA: TGTGCCTCATACGGCGGGAGCTGGTCCGATGAGCAGTTCTTC. Translating it yields CASYGGSWSDEQFF. The chain uses TRBV27 and TRBJ2-1; 7 positions match TRBD2. Germline V gives CDR1 MNHEY, CDR2 SMNVEV (reference sequence). The CDR3 loop spans 14 amino acids. Losses at the gene ends were 11 bases for V and 8 bases for J; bases not matched to a gene: 15.